The source of this T cell receptor beta chain is a study of OX40 agonist ivuxolimab in advanced cancers. Study information: Administration of intravenous ivuxolimab to patients occurred every 2 weeks at 0.01 to 10 mg/kg. Prior checkpoint blockade (anti-PD-1, anti-PD-L1 or anti-CTLA-4) was permitted; approximately 41% had it.

Turning to this clone: The antigen remains undetermined.

The table came from immunoSEQ multiplex PCR; TCRdb's copy has only in-frame clones and leaves some out. The sample gives more than 55,000 clones, 75% to 90% of which show up once; roughly 1.2% is in the top ten. Whole-study findings and limits: Relatively little clonal expansion, among the lowest observed, appeared in partial responders at 0.1-3.0 mg/kg. CD8+ T cells (on average) carried more expanded clones than CD4+ T cells.

In germline, CDR1 is WSHSY, CDR2 SAAADI. The CDR3 runs 14 residues. The V end lost 6 bases, the J end lost 4 bases, and 12 bases lay between the germline ends. The rearrangement links TRBV10-2 to TRBJ1-4; D unclear. The material sequenced was CD4+ or CD8+ T cells sorted from blood, taken in a trial of the OX40 agonist ivuxolimab. This sequence originates from an adult with an advanced solid tumor such as melanoma, head and neck, liver or kidney cancer. CDR3 sequence reads: CASSLTAINEKLFF. CDR3 nucleotides: TGCGCCAGCAGCTTGACGGCTATTAATGAAAAACTGTTTTTT.